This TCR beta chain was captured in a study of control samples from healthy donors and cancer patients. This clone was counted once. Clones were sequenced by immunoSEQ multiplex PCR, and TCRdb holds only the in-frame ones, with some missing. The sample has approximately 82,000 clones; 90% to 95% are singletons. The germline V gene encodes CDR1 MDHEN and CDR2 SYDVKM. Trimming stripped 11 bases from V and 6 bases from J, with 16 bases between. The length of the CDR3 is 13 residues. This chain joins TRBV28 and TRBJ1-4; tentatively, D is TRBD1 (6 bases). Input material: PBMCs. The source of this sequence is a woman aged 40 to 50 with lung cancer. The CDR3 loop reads CAGNRAWDEKLFF. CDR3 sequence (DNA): TGTGCCGGAAACAGGGCCTGGGATGAAAAACTGTTTTTT. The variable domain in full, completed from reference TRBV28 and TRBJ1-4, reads DVKVTQSSRYLVKRTGEKVFLECVQDMDHENMFWYRQDPGLGLRLIYFSYDVKMKEKGDIPEGYSVSREKKERFSLILESASTNQTSMYLCAGNRAWDEKLFFGSGTQLSVL.